The next 13 T cell receptor beta chains were all read from a single sample in a study of blood T cell repertoires in COVID-19. The data were produced by immunoSEQ multiplex PCR, yet TCRdb's version contains in-frame clones alone and is incomplete. The sample lists some 30,000 clones; roughly 89% were seen once. Material for sequencing was peripheral blood. These receptors were collected from a man between 65 and 85 years old with active COVID-19.

The CDR3 reads CASSQVSLGVPKNIQYF. In DNA, the CDR3 is TGCGCCAGCAGCCAAGTCTCTCTCGGGGTTCCCAAAAACATTCAGTACTTC. The chain links TRBV4-1 to TRBJ2-4, with a possible D match to TRBD2 (5 bases). The CDR3 has 17 amino acids. Germline lookup yields CDR1 MGHRA and CDR2 YSYEKL. Trimming shortened V by 1 base and J by 2 bases, and 15 bases separated the two germline ends.

This clone was recorded a few times. This sequence joins TRBV6-2 or TRBV6-3 and TRBJ1-5; possibly TRBD1 for D (5 bases). Germline CDR1 reads MNHEY; CDR2 reads SVGEGT. The CDR3 has 15 amino acids. Trimming took off 5 bases at V and 2 bases at J, with 13 bases between the two ends. CDR3 sequence reads: CASSPGPRGNQPQHF. In DNA form, the CDR3 reads TGTGCCAGCAGTCCGGGCCCCAGGGGCAATCAGCCCCAGCATTTT.

This chain uses TRBV18 with TRBJ1-1; a weak D match, TRBD1 (5 bases). The germline V gene has CDR1 KGHSH and CDR2 LQKENI. Trimming shortened V by 6 bases and J by 3 bases, and 14 bases separated the two germline ends. There are 14 residues in the CDR3. The chain's CDR3 is CASSPTRGDTEAFF. CDR3 coding DNA: TGTGCCAGCTCGCCCACTCGGGGGGACACTGAAGCTTTCTTT. Using reference TRBV18 and TRBJ1-1 for the parts outside the CDR3, the full variable domain is NAGVMQNPRHLVRRRGQEARLRCSPMKGHSHVYWYRQLPEEGLKFMVYLQKENIIDESGMPKERFSAEFPKEGPSILRIQQVVRGDSAAYFCASSPTRGDTEAFFGQGTRLTVV.

This clone was picked up one time. The chain carries TRBV2 and TRBJ1-1; tentative D call: TRBD1 (6 bases). The CDR3 length is 14 residues. Germline V lookup: CDR1 SNHLY, CDR2 FYNNEI. Trimming cost V 6 bases and J 0 bases, with 11 bases left between them. CDR3 loop: CASRLTGLNTEAFF. DNA of the CDR3: TGTGCCAGCAGACTTACAGGGCTGAACACTGAAGCTTTCTTT.

V is TRBV28 and J is TRBJ2-7, with 8 bases lining up with TRBD1. This CDR3 comprises 13 residues. V lost 7 bases to trimming and J lost 2 bases; unmatched junction nucleotides: 4. CDR1 is MDHEN and CDR2 is SYDVKM in the germline V gene. The CDR3 nucleotides are TGTGCCAGCAACGGGGACAGGACCTACGAGCAGTACTTC. Translated: CASNGDRTYEQYF.

The V and J genes are TRBV18 and TRBJ2-3; possible D gene TRBD1, 6 bases. CDR1 and CDR2 (germline): KGHSH, LQKENI. The germline V and J ends were trimmed by 2 bases and 5 bases, with 8 bases remaining between them. This CDR3 spans 13 amino acids. The CDR3 sequence: CASSPKGEDTQYF. DNA of the CDR3: TGTGCCAGCTCACCAAAGGGGGAAGATACGCAGTATTTT. Full variable domain (remainder filled in from reference TRBV18 and TRBJ2-3): NAGVMQNPRHLVRRRGQEARLRCSPMKGHSHVYWYRQLPEEGLKFMVYLQKENIIDESGMPKERFSAEFPKEGPSILRIQQVVRGDSAAYFCASSPKGEDTQYFGPGTRLTVL.

V gene TRBV7-8 combines with J gene TRBJ1-5; a weak D match, TRBD1 (5 bases). Trimming shortened V by 2 bases and J by 9 bases, and 14 bases separated the two germline ends. CDR1 and CDR2 (germline): SGHVS, FQNEAQ. This CDR3 is 14 amino acids long. CDR3 sequence reads: CASSLLFGARPQHF. The CDR3 DNA sequence: TGTGCCAGCAGCTTACTATTTGGGGCTCGGCCCCAGCATTTT.

The chain has TRBV5-1 and TRBJ2-2, with D possibly TRBD2 on 6 matching bases. Germline CDR1 SGHRS, CDR2 YFSETQ. This CDR3 region has 14 residues. Trimming left V 1 base short and J 7 bases short, with 11 bases between. This CDR3 is CASSLSREDGELFF. Here the CDR3 DNA reads TGCGCCAGCAGCTTGTCCAGGGAGGACGGGGAGCTGTTTTTT.

The chain has TRBV5-1 and TRBJ1-1, with a tentative D call TRBD1 (6 bases). Trimming took off 4 bases at V and 3 bases at J, with 13 bases between the two ends. Germline-derived CDR1 and CDR2 are SGHRS and YFSETQ. The CDR3 loop spans 14 amino acids. The DNA of the CDR3 is TGCGCCAGCAGCCCTAGACAGGCTTACACTGAAGCTTTCTTT. Residues: CASSPRQAYTEAFF. The full variable domain, rest sourced from reference TRBV5-1 and TRBJ1-1, is KAGVTQTPRYLIKTRGQQVTLSCSPISGHRSVSWYQQTPGQGLQFLFEYFSETQRNKGNFPGRFSGRQFSNSRSEMNVSTLELGDSALYLCASSPRQAYTEAFFGQGTRLTVV.

This clone was seen a single time. The chain employs TRBV6-1 and TRBJ2-5, with TRBD1 matching 9 bases. Germline CDR1 is MNHNS and CDR2 is SASEGT. The CDR3 runs to 16 residues. Trimming cost V 0 bases and J 1 base; bases outside gene matches: 3. The CDR3: CASSEAGQGSQETQYF. The DNA for the CDR3 is TGTGCCAGCAGTGAAGCGGGACAGGGTAGCCAAGAGACCCAGTACTTC.

The chain is built from TRBV7-8 and TRBJ2-7; D perhaps matches TRBD2 (6 bases). Trimming removed 4 bases from V and 5 bases from J, with 18 bases in between. The CDR3 loop spans 15 amino acids. Germline V gene lookup returns CDR1 SGHVS and CDR2 FQNEAQ. The CDR3 DNA reads as TGTGCCAGCAGCTCAACGCCGGGAGAGTTCCACGAGCAGTACTTC. This codes for CASSSTPGEFHEQYF. Full variable domain (missing parts from reference TRBV7-8 and TRBJ2-7): GAGVSQSPRYKVAKRGQDVALRCDPISGHVSLFWYQQALGQGPEFLTYFQNEAQLDKSGLPSDRFFAERPEGSVSTLKIQRTQQEDSAVYLCASSSTPGEFHEQYFGPGTRLTVT.

V is TRBV5-1 and J is TRBJ1-2; TRBD1 is a possible D gene (6 bases). The CDR3 runs 13 residues. The ends were cut back, 0 bases at V and 3 bases at J, with 6 bases in the middle. Germline V lookup: CDR1 SGHRS, CDR2 YFSETQ. CDR3 in amino acids: CASSLEGDYGYTF. The CDR3 DNA is TGCGCCAGCAGCTTGGAGGGGGACTATGGCTACACCTTC. The full variable domain, its missing parts supplied by reference TRBV5-1 and TRBJ1-2, is KAGVTQTPRYLIKTRGQQVTLSCSPISGHRSVSWYQQTPGQGLQFLFEYFSETQRNKGNFPGRFSGRQFSNSRSEMNVSTLELGDSALYLCASSLEGDYGYTFGSGTRLTVV.

The chain links TRBV28 to TRBJ2-2; 8 nucleotides match TRBD2. Germline V gives CDR1 MDHEN, CDR2 SYDVKM. The CDR3 spans 15 residues. V was clipped by 7 bases and J by 6 bases; unmatched bases: 10. The CDR3 region is CASTLGAGGSGELFF. The DNA of the CDR3 is TGTGCCAGCACCCTCGGGGCGGGGGGTTCCGGGGAGCTGTTTTTT.